This T cell receptor beta chain was recovered during a study of early T cells in non-severe SARS-CoV-2 infection. At the level of the study: Sequencing used unsorted whole-blood bulk RNA, so chains lack pairing. Findings and limits, study-wide: Clonotype matching in VDJdb favored anti-spike CD8 responses and did not capture private and CD4 specificities.

This clonotype was recorded at least ten times. The antigen is not known. Individual cDNA molecules each received unique molecular identifiers attached to them. TCRdb re-derived calls from the 5' RACE reads in MiXCR, one entry per CDR3 protein. This table has about 28,000 distinct CDR3 sequences, around 5.7% appearing once. The V and J ends lost 1 base and 8 bases respectively, with 23 bases between them. The V gene's germline CDR1 is DFQATT and CDR2 SNEGSKA (reference sequence). CDR3 length: 16 residues. Sequencing used whole blood. This TCR derives from an adult who was a healthcare worker with PCR-confirmed SARS-CoV-2 infection or an uninfected control (not recorded which). This chain joins TRBV20-1 and TRBJ1-2; D is uncertain. The CDR3 region has the DNA TGCAGTGCTAGAGTAACAGAGCGCAACGGCTTGGGGGGCTACACCTTC. It encodes CSARVTERNGLGGYTF.